This T cell receptor (beta chain) was observed in a study of blood T cells in healthy people across ages. For the second PCR, which ran for about 6 to 11 cycles, a sample-barcoded 5' primer and a J-beta primer mix were used. TCRdb reanalysed the 5' RACE reads using MiXCR and keeps one entry per CDR3 protein. The repertoire holds 1.5 million to 2 million distinct CDR3 sequences, with roughly 27% as singletons. This clonotype was counted ten times or more. V was trimmed by 7 bases and J by 3 bases, leaving 12 bases between them. The CDR3 has 12 residues. Germline CDR1 and CDR2: SQVTM and ANQGSEA. The sequence derives from a woman in her twenties or thirties in good health. Source material: blood. The genes are TRBV29-1 and TRBJ1-2, with D perhaps TRBD1 (5 bases). Here the CDR3 DNA reads TGCAGCGGACGGGACTCCTACTATGGCTACACCTTC. This sequence encodes CSGRDSYYGYTF.